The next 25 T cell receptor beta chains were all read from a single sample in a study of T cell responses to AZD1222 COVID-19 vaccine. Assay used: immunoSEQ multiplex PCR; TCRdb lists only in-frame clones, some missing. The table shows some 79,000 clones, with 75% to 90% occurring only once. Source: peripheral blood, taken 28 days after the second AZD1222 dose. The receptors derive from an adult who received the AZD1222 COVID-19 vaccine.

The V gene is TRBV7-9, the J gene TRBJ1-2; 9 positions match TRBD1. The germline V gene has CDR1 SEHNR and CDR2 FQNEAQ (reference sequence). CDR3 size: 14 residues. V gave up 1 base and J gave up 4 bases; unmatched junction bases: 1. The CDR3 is CASSLGQGGYGYTF. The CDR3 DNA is TGTGCCAGCAGCTTAGGACAGGGGGGCTATGGCTACACCTTC. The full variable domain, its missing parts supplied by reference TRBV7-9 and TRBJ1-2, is DTGVSQNPRHKITKRGQNVTFRCDPISEHNRLYWYRQTLGQGPEFLTYFQNEAQLEKSRLLSDRFSAERPKGSFSTLEIQRTEQGDSAMYLCASSLGQGGYGYTFGSGTRLTVV.

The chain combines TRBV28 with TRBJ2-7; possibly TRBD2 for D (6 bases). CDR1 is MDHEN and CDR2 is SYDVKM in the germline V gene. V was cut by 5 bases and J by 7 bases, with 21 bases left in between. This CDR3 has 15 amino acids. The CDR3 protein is CASSQRTGEVQEQYF. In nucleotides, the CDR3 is TGTGCCAGCAGTCAAAGGACGGGGGAGGTCCAGGAGCAGTACTTC.

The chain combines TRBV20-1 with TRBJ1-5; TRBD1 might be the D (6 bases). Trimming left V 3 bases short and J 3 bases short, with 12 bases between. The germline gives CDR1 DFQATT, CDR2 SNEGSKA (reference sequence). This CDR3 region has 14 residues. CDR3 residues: CSASEDSSNQPQHF. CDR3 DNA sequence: TGCAGTGCTAGTGAGGACAGTTCCAATCAGCCCCAGCATTTT.

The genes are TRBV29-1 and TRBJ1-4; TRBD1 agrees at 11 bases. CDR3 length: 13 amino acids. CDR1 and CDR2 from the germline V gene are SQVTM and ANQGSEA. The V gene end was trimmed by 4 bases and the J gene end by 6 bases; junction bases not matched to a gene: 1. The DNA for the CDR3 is TGCAGCGTTGGGGGACAGGGGGATGAAAAACTGTTTTTT. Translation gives CSVGGQGDEKLFF.

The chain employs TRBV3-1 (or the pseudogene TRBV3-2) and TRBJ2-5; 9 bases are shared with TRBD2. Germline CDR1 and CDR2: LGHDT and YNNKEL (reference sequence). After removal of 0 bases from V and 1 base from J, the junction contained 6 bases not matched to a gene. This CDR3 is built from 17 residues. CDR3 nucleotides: TGTGCCAGCAGCCAAGATCCAGCGGGGGGCCTCCAAGAGACCCAGTACTTC. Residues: CASSQDPAGGLQETQYF.

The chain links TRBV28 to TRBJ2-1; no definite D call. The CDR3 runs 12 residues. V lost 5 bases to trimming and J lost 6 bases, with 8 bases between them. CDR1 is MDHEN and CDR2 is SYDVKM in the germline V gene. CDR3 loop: CASSLVRNEQFF. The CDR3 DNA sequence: TGTGCCAGCAGTCTTGTCCGCAATGAGCAGTTCTTC.

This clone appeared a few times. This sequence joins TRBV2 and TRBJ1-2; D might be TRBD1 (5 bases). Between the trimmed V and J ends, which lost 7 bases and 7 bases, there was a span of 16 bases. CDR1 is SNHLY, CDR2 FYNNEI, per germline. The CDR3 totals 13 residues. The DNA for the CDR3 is TGTGCCAGCACCACAGGCACCCTGCGTGGCTACACCTTC. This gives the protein CASTTGTLRGYTF. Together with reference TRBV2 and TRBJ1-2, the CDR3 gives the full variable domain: EPEVTQTPSHQVTQMGQEVILRCVPISNHLYFYWYRQILGQKVEFLVSFYNNEISEKSEIFDDQFSVERPDGSNFTLKIRSTKLEDSAMYFCASTTGTLRGYTFGSGTRLTVV.

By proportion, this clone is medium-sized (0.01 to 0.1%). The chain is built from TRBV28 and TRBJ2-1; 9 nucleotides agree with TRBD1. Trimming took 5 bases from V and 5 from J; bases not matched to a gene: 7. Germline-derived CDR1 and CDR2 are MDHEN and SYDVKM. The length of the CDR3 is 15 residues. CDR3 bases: TGTGCCAGCAGTCTTGGACAGGGGAGGCACAATGAGCAGTTCTTC. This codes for CASSLGQGRHNEQFF.

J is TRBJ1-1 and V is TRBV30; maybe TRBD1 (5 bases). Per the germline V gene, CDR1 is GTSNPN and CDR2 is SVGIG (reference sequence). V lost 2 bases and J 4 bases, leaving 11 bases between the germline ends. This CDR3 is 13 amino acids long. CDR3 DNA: TGTGCCTGGAGTAAGGGGAGGGGCACTGAAGCTTTCTTT. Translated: CAWSKGRGTEAFF.

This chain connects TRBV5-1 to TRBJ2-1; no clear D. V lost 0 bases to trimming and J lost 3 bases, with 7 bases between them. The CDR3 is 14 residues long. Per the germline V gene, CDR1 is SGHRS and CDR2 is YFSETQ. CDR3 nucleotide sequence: TGCGCCAGCAGCTTGGGGTCAGACTACAATGAGCAGTTCTTC. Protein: CASSLGSDYNEQFF. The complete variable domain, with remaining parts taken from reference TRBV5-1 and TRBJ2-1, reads KAGVTQTPRYLIKTRGQQVTLSCSPISGHRSVSWYQQTPGQGLQFLFEYFSETQRNKGNFPGRFSGRQFSNSRSEMNVSTLELGDSALYLCASSLGSDYNEQFFGPGTRLTVL.

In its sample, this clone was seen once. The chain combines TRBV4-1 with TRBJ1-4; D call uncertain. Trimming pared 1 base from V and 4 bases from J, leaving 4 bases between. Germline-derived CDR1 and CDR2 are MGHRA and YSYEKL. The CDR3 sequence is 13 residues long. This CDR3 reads CASSQVSNEKLFF. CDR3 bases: TGCGCCAGCAGCCAAGTTAGTAATGAAAAACTGTTTTTT.

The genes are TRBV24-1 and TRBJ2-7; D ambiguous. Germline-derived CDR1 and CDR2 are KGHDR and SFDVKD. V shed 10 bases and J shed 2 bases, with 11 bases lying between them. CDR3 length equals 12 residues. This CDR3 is CATEDGAYEQYF. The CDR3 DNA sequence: TGTGCCACTGAGGACGGTGCCTACGAGCAGTACTTC.

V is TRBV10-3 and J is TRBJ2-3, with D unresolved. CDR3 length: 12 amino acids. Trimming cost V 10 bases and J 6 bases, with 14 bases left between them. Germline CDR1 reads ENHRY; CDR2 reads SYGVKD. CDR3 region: CATVGRGDTQYF. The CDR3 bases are TGTGCCACCGTGGGTCGTGGTGATACGCAGTATTTT.

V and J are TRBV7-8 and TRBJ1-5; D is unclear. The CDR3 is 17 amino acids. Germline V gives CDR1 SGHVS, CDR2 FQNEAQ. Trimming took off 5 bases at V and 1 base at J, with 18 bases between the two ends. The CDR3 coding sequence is TGTGCCAGCAGCCTCCCGTCAGCCACACCGAGCAATCAGCCCCAGCATTTT. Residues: CASSLPSATPSNQPQHF.

DNA for the CDR3: TGCGCCAGCACGTTGGGGGACGCCACCGGGGAGCTGTTTTTT. The encoded protein is CASTLGDATGELFF. The V call is TRBV5-1, the J call TRBJ2-2; the D gene could be TRBD1 or TRBD2 (5 bases each). The CDR3 is 14 residues long. Germline CDR1 is SGHRS and CDR2 is YFSETQ. Trimming stripped 6 bases from V and 4 bases from J, with 13 bases between.

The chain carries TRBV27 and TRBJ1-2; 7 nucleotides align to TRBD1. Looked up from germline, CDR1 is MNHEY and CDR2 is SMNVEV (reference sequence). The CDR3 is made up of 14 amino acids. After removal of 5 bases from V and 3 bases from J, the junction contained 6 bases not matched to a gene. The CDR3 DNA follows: TGTGCCAGCAGTCCCCGGCAGGGGGACTATGGCTACACCTTC. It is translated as CASSPRQGDYGYTF.

The CDR3 protein is CASSLVFEKLFF. The DNA of the CDR3 is TGTGCCAGCAGCTTGGTGTTTGAAAAACTGTTTTTT. J is TRBJ1-4 and V is TRBV11-3; D is unclear. V dropped 3 bases and J dropped 7 bases, with 6 bases sitting between them. Looked up from germline, CDR1 is SGHNT and CDR2 is YENEEA. This CDR3 spans 12 amino acids.

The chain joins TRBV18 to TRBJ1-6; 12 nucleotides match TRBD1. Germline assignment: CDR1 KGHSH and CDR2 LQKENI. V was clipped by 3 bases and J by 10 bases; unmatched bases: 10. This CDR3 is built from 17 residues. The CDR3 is CASSPGTGGSGRSPLHF. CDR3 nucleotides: TGTGCCAGCTCACCCGGGACAGGGGGCTCAGGTCGGTCACCCCTCCACTTT.

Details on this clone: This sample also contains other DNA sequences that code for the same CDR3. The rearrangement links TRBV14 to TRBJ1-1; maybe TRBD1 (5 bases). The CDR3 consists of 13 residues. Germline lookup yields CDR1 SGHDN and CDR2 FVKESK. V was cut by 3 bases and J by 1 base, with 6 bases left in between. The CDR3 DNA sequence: TGTGCCAGCAGCCAGACAGAGAACACTGAAGCTTTCTTT. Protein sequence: CASSQTENTEAFF.

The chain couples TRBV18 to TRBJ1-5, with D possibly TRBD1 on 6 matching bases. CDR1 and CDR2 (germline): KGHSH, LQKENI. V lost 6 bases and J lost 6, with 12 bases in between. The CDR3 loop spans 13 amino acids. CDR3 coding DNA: TGTGCCAGCTCTCCCGAGGGGGGTCAGCCCCAGCATTTT. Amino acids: CASSPEGGQPQHF.

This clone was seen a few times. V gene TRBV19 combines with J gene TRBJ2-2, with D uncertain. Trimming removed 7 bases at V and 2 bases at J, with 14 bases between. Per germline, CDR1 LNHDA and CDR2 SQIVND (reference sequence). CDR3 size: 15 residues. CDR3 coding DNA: TGTGCCAGTACCCTCGCGTCGTTTAACACCGGGGAGCTGTTTTTT. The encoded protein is CASTLASFNTGELFF. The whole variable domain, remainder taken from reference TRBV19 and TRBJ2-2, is DGGITQSPKYLFRKEGQNVTLSCEQNLNHDAMYWYRQDPGQGLRLIYYSQIVNDFQKGDIAEGYSVSREKKESFPLTVTSAQKNPTAFYLCASTLASFNTGELFFGEGSRLTVL.

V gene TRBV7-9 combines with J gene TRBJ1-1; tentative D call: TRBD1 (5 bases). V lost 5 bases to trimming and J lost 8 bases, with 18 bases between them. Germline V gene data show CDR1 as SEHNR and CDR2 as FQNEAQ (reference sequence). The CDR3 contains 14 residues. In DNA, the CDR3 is TGTGCCAGCAGCATCCTGACAGAGATACAAGAAGCTTTCTTT. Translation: CASSILTEIQEAFF.

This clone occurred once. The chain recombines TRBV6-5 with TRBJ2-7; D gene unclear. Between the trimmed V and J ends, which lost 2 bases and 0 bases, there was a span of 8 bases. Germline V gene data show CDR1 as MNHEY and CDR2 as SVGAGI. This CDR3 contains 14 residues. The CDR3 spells CASSYQTNSYEQYF. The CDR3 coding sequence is TGTGCCAGCAGTTACCAGACAAACTCCTACGAGCAGTACTTC.

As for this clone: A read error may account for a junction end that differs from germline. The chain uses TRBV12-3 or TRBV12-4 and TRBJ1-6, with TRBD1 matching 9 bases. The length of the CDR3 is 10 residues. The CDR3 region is CASSRDRVEF. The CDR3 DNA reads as TGTGCCAGCAGTAGGGACAGGGTCGAATTT.

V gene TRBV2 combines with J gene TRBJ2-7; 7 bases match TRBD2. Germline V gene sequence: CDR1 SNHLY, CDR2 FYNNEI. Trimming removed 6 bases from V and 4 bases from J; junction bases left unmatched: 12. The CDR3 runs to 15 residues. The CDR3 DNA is TGTGCCAGCAGGGATCTAGTGGGAGGGCCGTACGAGCAGTACTTC. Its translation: CASRDLVGGPYEQYF.